This T cell receptor beta chain was identified during a study of T cell responses to AZD1222 COVID-19 vaccine (dated by TCRdb to 2020 to 2023). Turning to the overall study: AZD1222 recipients with second doses at about 4 weeks or about 12 weeks were pooled, because spike-specific TCR depth and breadth did not differ between schedules. A total of just over 230 trial participants underwent TCR sequencing, of whom about 210 had received two doses of AZD1222 and some 25 had received two doses of the MenACWY control vaccine. Trial participants were enrolled by age into subgroups of 18-55, 56-69 and 70-plus years, and around 140, 26 and 57 TCR-sequenced participants, respectively, were included in these subgroups. Results the study describes overall, beyond this receptor: Most participants were white British and females outnumbered males, and the authors suggested that clonal diversity may have been underestimated. After two AZD1222 doses, both the breadth and the depth of spike-specific TCRs were significantly higher than at day 0 and than in MenACWY recipients. Because no day 14 peak-response samples were available, repertoires were characterized only after the peak T cell response. The 56-69-year group was small, and its depth increase did not reach significance, likely because of low power. Epitopes outside the regions mutated in the B.1.351 and B.1.1.7 variants were reportedly recognized by nearly half of the unique spike-specific TCRs. Conclusions about previously exposed vaccinees are limited, since just five to seven AZD1222 recipients were seropositive for SARS-CoV-2 at baseline. CD4 TCRs associated with the vaccine covered the entire spike protein, and the dominant responses were in regions 160-218 and 743-854.

Explained via the paper, the time point label denotes: baseline before first vaccination. Samples from vaccinated people were obtained from the UK trials COV001 and COV002, which included a single-blind randomized controlled phase 2/3 trial of AZD1222 (ChAdOx1 nCoV-19) in healthy adults. For TCRbeta chain sequencing, PBMC samples from trial participants were taken at day 0 and at day 28 after the second dose. Regarding this clone: The specificity of this receptor is unknown. Per-base quality was not reported, and no clone a single base away is much larger than it.

The CDR3 regions of human TCRbeta chains were analyzed by immunosequencing. The study's processing was this. Repertoire TCRs were matched against a reference library of SARS-CoV-2-specific TCRs generated with the MIRA antigen-specificity platform. Breadth was defined as the fraction of unique TCRs that were SARS-CoV-2-associated. Depth was defined as the fraction of total T cells that were SARS-CoV-2-associated. Each spike-specific TCR was assigned to its reactive spike region and to a CD4 or CD8 class using the MIRA data. Log10-transformed breadth and depth values were compared by one-way ANOVA with Sidak's multiple comparisons tests. TCRdb retrieved this table from immuneACCESS and kept in-frame rearrangements only. Not all clones are present; in checked studies, unresolved V genes account for under half, and no reason is known for the remainder. D and trimming were read from the DNA, whereas the V and J calls and clone size are those reported in that table. Within this sample are approximately 64,000 clones, with 84% of them counted one time only. The top ten hold roughly 9.8% of the sample.

This TCR came from an adult in good health. This sample comprised peripheral blood, obtained on day 0 of AZD1222 vaccination.

The CDR3 corresponds to CASSPLGGNTIYF. At the DNA level, the sequence is TGCGCCAGCAGCCCTTTGGGGGGAAACACCATATATTTT. Recombination joined TRBV5-1 with TRBJ1-3; the D gene identity is not certain. The junction shows trimming of 4 bases on V and 4 bases on J, plus 9 bases between the germline ends. Its CDR3 holds 13 amino acids, cysteine through phenylalanine. Left in the record is the CDR3 DNA by itself, 39 bases read in frame from the first base. As encoded in the germline V gene, CDR1 is SGHRS while CDR2 is YFSETQ.